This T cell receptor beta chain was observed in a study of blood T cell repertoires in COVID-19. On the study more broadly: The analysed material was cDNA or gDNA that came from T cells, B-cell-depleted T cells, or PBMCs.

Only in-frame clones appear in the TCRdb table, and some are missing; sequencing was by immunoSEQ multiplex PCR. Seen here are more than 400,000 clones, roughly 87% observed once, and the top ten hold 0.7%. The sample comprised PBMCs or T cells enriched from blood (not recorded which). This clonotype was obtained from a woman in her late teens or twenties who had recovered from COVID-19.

CDR3 sequence reads: CAISDGGQGLLFTYEQYF. The CDR3 coding sequence is TGTGCCATCAGTGATGGGGGACAGGGCCTACTTTTTACCTACGAGCAGTACTTC. This sequence joins TRBV10-3 and TRBJ2-7; TRBD1 aligns across 9 bases. Looked up from germline, CDR1 is ENHRY and CDR2 is SYGVKD. There are 18 residues in the CDR3. Germline trimming cut 3 bases from V and 2 bases from J; bases unmatched to any gene: 14.